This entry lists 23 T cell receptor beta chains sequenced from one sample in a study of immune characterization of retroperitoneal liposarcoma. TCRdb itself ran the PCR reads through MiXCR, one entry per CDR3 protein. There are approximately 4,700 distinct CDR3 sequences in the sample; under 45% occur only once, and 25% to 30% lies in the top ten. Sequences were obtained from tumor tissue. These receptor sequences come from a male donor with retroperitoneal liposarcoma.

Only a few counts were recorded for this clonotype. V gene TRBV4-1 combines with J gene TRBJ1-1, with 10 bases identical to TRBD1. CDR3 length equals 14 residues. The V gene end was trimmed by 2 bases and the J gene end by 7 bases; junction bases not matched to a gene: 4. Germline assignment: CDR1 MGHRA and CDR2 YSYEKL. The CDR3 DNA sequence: TGCGCCAGCAGCCAAACCGGGACAGGGGATGAAGCTTTCTTT. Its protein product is CASSQTGTGDEAFF.

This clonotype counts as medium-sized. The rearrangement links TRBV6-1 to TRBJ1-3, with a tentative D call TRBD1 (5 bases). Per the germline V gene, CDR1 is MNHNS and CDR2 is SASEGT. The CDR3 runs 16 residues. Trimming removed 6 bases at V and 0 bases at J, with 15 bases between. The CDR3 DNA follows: TGTGCCAGCAGCTCGGCAGGGACGGCCTCTGGAAACACCATATATTTT. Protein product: CASSSAGTASGNTIYF.

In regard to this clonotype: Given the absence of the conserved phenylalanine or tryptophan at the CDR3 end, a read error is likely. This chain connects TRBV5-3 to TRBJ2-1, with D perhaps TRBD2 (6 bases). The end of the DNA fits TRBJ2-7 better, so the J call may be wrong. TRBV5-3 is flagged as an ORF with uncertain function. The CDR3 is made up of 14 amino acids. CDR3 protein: CASSLGPGAYEQYL. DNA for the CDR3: TGTGCCAGCAGCTTGGGGCCGGGGGCCTACGAGCAGTACCTC.

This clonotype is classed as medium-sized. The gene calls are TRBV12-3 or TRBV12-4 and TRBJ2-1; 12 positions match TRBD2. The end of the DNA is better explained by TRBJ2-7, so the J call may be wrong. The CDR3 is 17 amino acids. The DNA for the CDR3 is TGTGCCAGCAGTCACCGAGGGGCTAGCGGGAGGGCCAATGAGCAGTACTTC. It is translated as CASSHRGASGRANEQYF.

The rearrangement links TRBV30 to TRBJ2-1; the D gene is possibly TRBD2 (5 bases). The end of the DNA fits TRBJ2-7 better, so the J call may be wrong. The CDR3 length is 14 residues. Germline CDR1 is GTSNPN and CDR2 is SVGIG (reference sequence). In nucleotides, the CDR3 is TGTGCCTGGAGAGGGCGCGGAGGATCGGGGGAGCAGTACTTC. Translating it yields CAWRGRGGSGEQYF.

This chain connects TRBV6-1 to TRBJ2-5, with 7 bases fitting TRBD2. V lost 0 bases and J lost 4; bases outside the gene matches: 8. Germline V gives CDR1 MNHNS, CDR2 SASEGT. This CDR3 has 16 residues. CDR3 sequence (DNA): TGTGCCAGCAGTGAAGCGCAGGGCGGGGGACGAGAGACCCAGTACTTC. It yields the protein CASSEAQGGGRETQYF.

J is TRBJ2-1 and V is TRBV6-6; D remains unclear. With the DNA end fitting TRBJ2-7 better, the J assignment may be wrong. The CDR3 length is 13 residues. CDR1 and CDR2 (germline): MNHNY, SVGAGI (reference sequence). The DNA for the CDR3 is TGTGCCAGCAGTTACTCGAGGTACTACGAGCAGTACTTC. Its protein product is CASSYSRYYEQYF.

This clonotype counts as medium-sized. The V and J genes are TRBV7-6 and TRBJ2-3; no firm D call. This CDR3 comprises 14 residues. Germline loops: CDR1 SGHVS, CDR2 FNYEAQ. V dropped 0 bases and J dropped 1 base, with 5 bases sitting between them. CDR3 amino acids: CASSLAGGTDTQYF. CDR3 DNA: TGTGCCAGCAGCTTAGCGGGTGGCACAGATACGCAGTATTTT.

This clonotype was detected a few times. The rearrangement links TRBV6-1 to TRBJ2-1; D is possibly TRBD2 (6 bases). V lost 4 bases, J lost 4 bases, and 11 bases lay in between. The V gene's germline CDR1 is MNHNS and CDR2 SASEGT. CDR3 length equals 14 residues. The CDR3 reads CASSVGRGYNEQFF. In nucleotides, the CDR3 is TGTGCCAGCAGTGTTGGGCGGGGATACAATGAGCAGTTCTTC.

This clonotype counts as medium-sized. CDR3 protein: CASSPRGPGGQETQYF. In DNA, the CDR3 is TGTGCCAGCTCACCACGGGGTCCGGGAGGGCAAGAGACCCAGTACTTC. The chain combines TRBV18 with TRBJ2-5; 8 bases match TRBD2. Germline-derived CDR1 and CDR2 are KGHSH and LQKENI. J was trimmed by 2 bases and V by 1 base; bases with no gene match: 6. CDR3 length: 16 amino acids.

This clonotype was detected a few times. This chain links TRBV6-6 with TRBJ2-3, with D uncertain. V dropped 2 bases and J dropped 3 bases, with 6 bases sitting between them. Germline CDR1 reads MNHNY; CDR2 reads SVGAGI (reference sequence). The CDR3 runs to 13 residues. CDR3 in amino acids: CASSYGGTDTQYF. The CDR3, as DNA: TGTGCCAGCAGTTACGGTGGAACAGATACGCAGTATTTT.

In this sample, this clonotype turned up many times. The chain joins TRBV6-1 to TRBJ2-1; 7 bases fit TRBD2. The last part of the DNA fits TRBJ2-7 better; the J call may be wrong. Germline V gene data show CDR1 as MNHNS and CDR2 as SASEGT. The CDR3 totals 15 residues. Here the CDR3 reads CASSPGGGGVHEQYF. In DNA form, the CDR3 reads TGTGCCAGCAGTCCTGGTGGGGGGGGAGTGCACGAGCAGTACTTC.

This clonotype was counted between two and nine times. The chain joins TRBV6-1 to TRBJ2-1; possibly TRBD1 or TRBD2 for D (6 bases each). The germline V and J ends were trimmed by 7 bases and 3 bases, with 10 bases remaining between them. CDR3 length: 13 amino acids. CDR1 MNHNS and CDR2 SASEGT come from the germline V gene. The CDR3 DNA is TGTGCCAGCATGGGGGGCAACTACAATGAGCAGTTCTTC. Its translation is CASMGGNYNEQFF.

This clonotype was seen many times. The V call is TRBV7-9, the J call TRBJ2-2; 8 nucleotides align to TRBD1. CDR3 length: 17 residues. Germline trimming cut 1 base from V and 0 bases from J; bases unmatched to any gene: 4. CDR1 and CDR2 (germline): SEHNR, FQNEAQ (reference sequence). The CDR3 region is CASSLDRGATNTGELFF. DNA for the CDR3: TGTGCCAGCAGCTTAGACAGGGGGGCGACGAACACCGGGGAGCTGTTTTTT.

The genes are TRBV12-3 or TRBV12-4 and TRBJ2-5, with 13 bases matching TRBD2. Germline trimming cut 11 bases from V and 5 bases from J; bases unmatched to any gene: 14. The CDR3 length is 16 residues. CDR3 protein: CAQPLRLAGGGETQYF. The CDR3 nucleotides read TGTGCCCAACCACTACGACTAGCGGGAGGAGGGGAGACCCAGTACTTC.

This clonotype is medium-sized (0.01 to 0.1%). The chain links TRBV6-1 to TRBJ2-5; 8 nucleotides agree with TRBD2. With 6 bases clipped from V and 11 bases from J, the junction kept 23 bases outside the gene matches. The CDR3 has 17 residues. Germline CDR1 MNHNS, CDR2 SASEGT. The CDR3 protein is CASSPSGRSGIYNEQYF. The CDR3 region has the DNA TGTGCCAGCAGCCCCTCGGGTCGTAGCGGGATATATAATGAGCAGTACTTC.

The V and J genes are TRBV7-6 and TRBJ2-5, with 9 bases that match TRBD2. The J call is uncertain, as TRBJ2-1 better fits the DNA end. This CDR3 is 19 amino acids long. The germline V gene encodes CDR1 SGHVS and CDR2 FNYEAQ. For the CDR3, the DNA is TGTGCCAGCAGCTCAGCTTGGGGACTAGCTAGGGCAGCGGGGGAGACCCAGTTCTTC. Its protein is CASSSAWGLARAAGETQFF.

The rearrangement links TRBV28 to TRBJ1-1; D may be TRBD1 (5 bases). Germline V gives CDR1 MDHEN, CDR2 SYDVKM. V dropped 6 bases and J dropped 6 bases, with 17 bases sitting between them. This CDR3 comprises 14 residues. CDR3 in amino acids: CASSPFGGWAEAFF. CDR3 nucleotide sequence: TGTGCCAGCAGCCCATTCGGGGGTTGGGCTGAAGCTTTCTTT. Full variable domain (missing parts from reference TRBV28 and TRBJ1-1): DVKVTQSSRYLVKRTGEKVFLECVQDMDHENMFWYRQDPGLGLRLIYFSYDVKMKEKGDIPEGYSVSREKKERFSLILESASTNQTSMYLCASSPFGGWAEAFFGQGTRLTVV.

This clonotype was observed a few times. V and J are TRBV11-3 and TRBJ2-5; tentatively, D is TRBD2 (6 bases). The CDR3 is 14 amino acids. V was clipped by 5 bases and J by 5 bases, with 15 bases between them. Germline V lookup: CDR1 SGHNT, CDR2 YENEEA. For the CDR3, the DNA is TGTGCCAGCAGCCCCCGGACTAAAACGGAGACCCAGTACTTC. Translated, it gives CASSPRTKTETQYF.

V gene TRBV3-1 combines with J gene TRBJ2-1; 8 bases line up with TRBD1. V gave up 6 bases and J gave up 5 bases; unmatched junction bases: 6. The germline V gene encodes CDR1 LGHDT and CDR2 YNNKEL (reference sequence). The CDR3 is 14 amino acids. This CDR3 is CASSRDRGNNEQFF. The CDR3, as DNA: TGTGCCAGCAGTAGAGACAGGGGTAACAATGAGCAGTTCTTC.

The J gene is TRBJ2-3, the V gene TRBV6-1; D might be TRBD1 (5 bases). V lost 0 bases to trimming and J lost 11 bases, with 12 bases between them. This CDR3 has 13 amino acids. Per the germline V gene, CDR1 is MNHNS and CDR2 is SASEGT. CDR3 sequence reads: CASSEADTGEQYF. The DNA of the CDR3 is TGTGCCAGCAGTGAAGCCGACACAGGAGAGCAGTATTTT.

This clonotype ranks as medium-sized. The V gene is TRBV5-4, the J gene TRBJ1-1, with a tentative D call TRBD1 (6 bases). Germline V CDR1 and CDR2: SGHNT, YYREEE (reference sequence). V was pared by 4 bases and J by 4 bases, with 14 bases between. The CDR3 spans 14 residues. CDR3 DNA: TGTGCCAGCAGCCCAGGAGGGGGGGTCACTGAAGCTTTCTTT. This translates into CASSPGGGVTEAFF.

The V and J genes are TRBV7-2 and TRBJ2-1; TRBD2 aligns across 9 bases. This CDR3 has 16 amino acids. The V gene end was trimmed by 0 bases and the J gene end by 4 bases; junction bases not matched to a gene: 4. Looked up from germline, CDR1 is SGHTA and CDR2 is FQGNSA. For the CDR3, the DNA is TGTGCCAGCAGCTTAGCGCTCAGCGGGGGGTACAATGAGCAGTTCTTC. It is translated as CASSLALSGGYNEQFF.